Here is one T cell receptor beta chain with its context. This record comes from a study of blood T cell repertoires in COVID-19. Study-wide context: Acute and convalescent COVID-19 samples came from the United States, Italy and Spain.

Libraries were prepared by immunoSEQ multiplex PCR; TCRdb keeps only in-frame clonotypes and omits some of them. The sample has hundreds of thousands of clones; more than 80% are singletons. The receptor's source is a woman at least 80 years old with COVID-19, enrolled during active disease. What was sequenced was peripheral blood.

Here the CDR3 reads CASSSIRTGHNSPLHF. As DNA, the CDR3 is TGTGCCAGCAGCTCCATCCGGACAGGGCATAATTCACCCCTCCACTTT. This sequence joins TRBV7-9 and TRBJ1-6, with 8 bases matching TRBD1. Trimming took 4 bases from V and 5 from J; bases not matched to a gene: 7. Germline lookup yields CDR1 SEHNR and CDR2 FQNEAQ (reference sequence). This CDR3 comprises 16 residues.